The sequence of this T cell receptor beta chain was determined in a study of cytomegalovirus exposure and HLA in healthy donors. On the study more broadly: The approximately 120 million unique TCR beta sequences, from 150 million to 200 million T cells, were found by an earlier analysis.

The study ran its PCR with 60 Vbeta and 13 Jbeta primers. Using immunoSEQ multiplex PCR, the repertoire was profiled, and TCRdb retains in-frame clones only, with some absent. In the table there are under 150,000 clones, over 70% of which are singletons. Whole-study results and caveats: Reportedly, a later analysis found an Asian-associated ancestry cluster had fewer N-insertions than the roughly 700-donor mean. Cytomegalovirus-associated TCR beta chains were listed, numbering some 150. HLA alleles were associated with 18,000 or so TCR beta sequences in a later analysis at 0.05 false discovery rate.

About this clone itself: What it binds is unknown.

Sequencing was carried out using PBMCs. The TCR comes from a woman aged 55-75 years in good health and CMV-seropositive.

The DNA for the CDR3 is TGCAGTGCTGCTGGGCGGTTCTTC. As protein: CSAAGRFF. This chain uses TRBV20-1 with TRBJ2-1; D is unresolved. The CDR3 spans 8 residues. Trimming cost V 5 bases and J 15 bases, with 8 bases left between them. Germline CDR1 is DFQATT and CDR2 is SNEGSKA (reference sequence).